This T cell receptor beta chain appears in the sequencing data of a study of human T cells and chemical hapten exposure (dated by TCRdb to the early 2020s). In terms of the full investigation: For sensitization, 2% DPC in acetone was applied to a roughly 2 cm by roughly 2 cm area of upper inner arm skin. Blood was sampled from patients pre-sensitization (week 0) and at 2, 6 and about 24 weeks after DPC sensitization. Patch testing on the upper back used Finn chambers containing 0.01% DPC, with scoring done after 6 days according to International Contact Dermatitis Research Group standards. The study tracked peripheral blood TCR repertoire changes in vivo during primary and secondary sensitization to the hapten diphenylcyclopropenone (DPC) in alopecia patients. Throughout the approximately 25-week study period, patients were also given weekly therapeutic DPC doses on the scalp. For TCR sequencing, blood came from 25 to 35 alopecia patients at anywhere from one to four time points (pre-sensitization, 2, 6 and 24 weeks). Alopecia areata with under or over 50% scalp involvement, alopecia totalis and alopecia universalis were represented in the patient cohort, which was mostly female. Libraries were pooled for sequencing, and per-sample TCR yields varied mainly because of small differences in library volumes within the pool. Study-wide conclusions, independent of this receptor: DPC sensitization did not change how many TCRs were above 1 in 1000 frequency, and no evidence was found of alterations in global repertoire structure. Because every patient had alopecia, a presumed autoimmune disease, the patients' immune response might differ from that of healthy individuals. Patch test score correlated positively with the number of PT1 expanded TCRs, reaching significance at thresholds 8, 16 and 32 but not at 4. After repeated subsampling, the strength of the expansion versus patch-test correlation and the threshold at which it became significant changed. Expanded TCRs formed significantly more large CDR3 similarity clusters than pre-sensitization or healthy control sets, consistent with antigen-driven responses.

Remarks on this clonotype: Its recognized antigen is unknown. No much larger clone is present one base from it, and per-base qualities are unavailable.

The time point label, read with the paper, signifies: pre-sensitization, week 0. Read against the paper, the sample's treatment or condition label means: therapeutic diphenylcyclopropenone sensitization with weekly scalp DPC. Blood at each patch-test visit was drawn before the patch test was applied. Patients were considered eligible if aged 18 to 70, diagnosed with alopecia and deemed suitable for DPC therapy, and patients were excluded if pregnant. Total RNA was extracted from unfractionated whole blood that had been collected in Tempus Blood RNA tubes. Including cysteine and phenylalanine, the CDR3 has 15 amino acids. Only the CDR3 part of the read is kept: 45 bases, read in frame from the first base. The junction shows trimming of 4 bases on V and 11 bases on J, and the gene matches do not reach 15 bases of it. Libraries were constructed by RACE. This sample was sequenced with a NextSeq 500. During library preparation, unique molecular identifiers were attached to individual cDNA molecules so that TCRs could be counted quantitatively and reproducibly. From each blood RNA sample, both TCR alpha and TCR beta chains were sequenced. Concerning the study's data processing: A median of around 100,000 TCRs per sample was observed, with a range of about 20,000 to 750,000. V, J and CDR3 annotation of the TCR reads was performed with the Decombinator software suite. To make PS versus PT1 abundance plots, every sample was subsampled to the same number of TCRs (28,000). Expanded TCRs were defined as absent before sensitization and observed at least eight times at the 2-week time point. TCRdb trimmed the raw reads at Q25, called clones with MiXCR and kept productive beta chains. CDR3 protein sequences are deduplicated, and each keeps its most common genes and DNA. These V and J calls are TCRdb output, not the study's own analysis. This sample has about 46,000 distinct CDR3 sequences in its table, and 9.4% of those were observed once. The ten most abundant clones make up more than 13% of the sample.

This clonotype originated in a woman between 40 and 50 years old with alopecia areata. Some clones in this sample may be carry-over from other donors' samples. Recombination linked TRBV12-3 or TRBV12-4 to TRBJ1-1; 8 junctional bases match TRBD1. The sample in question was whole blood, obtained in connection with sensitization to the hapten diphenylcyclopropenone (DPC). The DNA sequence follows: TGTGCCAGCAGTTCCAGACAGGGGAACACTGTGGTCGCTTTCTTT. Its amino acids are CASSSRQGNTVVAFF.